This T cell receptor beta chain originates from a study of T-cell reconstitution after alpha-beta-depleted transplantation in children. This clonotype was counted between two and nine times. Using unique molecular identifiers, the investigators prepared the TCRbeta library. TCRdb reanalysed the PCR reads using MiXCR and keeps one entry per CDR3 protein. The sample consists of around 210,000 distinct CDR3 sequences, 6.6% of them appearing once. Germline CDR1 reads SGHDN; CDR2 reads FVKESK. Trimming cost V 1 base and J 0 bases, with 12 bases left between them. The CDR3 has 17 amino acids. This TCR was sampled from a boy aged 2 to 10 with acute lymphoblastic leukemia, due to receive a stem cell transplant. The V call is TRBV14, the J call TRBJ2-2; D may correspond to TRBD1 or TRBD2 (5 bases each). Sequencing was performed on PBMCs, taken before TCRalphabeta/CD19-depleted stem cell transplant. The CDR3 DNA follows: TGTGCCAGCAGCCAAGGGCACTGGGGGTCGAACACCGGGGAGCTGTTTTTT. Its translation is CASSQGHWGSNTGELFF.